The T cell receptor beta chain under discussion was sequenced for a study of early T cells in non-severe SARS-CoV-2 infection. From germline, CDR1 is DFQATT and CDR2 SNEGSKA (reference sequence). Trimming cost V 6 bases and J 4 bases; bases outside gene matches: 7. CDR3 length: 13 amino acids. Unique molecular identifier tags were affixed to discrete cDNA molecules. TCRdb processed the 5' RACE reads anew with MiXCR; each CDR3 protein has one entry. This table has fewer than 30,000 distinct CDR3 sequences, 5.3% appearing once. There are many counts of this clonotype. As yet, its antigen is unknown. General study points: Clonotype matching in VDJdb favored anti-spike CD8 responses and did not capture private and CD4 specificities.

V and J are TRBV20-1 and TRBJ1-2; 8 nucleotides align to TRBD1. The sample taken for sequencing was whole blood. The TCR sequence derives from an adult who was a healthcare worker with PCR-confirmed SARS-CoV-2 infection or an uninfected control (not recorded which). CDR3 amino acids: CSAWTGTGYGYTF. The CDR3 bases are TGCAGTGCCTGGACAGGGACCGGCTATGGCTACACCTTC.